This TCR beta chain was recorded in a study of T cells after yellow fever vaccination. Findings of the study overall: After the booster, approximately 96% of CD4 and around nine tenths of CD8 primary-response clones were re-detected. FACS-sorted repertoires could contain abundant clonotypes contaminating from the bulk population.

By 5'RACE template switching, TCR cDNA was produced, with a universal primer site and UMIs added in the process. MiXCR, run by TCRdb on the 5' RACE reads, gives a single entry per CDR3 protein. This sample has over 300,000 distinct CDR3 sequences, with 6.8% found just once. On this clonotype itself: Its cognate antigen is unknown.

Specimen: PBMCs, collected roughly seven weeks after the first yellow fever vaccination. This TCR was sampled from a young man who received the YFV17D yellow fever vaccine.

For the CDR3, the DNA is TGCGCCAGCAGCCAAGATCTTAACGGCCCCTCTGGGGCCAACGTCCTGACTTTC. Its protein product is CASSQDLNGPSGANVLTF. V is TRBV4-1 and J is TRBJ2-6; unclear D gene. This CDR3 has 18 residues. Germline loops: CDR1 MGHRA, CDR2 YSYEKL. Trimming cost V 0 bases and J 0 bases, with 12 bases left between them.